This T cell receptor beta chain comes out of a study of blood T cell repertoires in COVID-19. A word on this clone: The same CDR3 is also encoded by other DNA sequences in this sample.

V was cut by 0 bases and J by 4 bases, with 7 bases left in between. Per germline, CDR1 SGHNT and CDR2 YYREEE (reference sequence). The CDR3 extends over 13 amino acids. While infection was still active, Seattle patients were enrolled and then followed longitudinally. The data were produced by immunoSEQ multiplex PCR, yet TCRdb's version contains in-frame clones alone and is incomplete. The sample has roughly 500,000 clones; 89% are singletons. Material: peripheral blood. The chain has TRBV5-4 and TRBJ1-1; D remains unclear. This receptor was identified in a man younger than 30 with COVID-19, enrolled during active disease. CDR3 nucleotides: TGTGCCAGCAGCTTGGCGGGTGTCACTGAAGCTTTCTTT. It is translated as CASSLAGVTEAFF.